Below are 25 T cell receptor beta chains sequenced from a single sample in a study of cytomegalovirus exposure and HLA in healthy donors. PCR amplification relied on 60 Vbeta primers (plus 13 Jbeta primers). Libraries were prepared by immunoSEQ multiplex PCR; TCRdb keeps only in-frame clonotypes and omits some of them. The sample carries 150,000 to 200,000 clones, approximately 79% recorded once. Material for sequencing was PBMCs. The receptors derive from a man between 50 and 59 years old in good health and CMV-seropositive.

The chain is built from TRBV6-5 and TRBJ1-4; D is possibly TRBD1 (6 bases). Trimming removed 4 bases from V and 5 bases from J, with 8 bases in between. Germline values: CDR1 MNHEY, CDR2 SVGAGI. The CDR3 is 13 amino acids. The DNA of the CDR3 is TGTGCCAGCAGTTTTCAGGGGAATGAAAAACTGTTTTTT. Its protein is CASSFQGNEKLFF.

This chain connects TRBV20-1 to TRBJ1-2, with D maybe TRBD1 (6 bases). The CDR3 totals 11 residues. The V end lost 8 bases, the J end lost 2 bases, and 9 bases lay between the germline ends. The germline gives CDR1 DFQATT, CDR2 SNEGSKA (reference sequence). For the CDR3, the DNA is TGCAGTCCGACAGGCAACTATGGCTACACCTTC. This codes for CSPTGNYGYTF.

This clone was detected once. The chain employs TRBV9 and TRBJ2-2, with 8 bases fitting TRBD1. CDR3 length: 14 amino acids. Germline loops: CDR1 SGDLS, CDR2 YYNGEE. The V and J ends lost 4 bases and 5 bases, in that order; junction bases with no gene match: 4. The CDR3: CASSSTGGTGELFF. The CDR3 coding sequence is TGTGCCAGCAGCTCCACAGGGGGGACCGGGGAGCTGTTTTTT.

The chain carries TRBV28 and TRBJ1-2; maybe TRBD1 (5 bases). The V gene lost 3 bases and the J gene lost 2 bases, with 13 bases spanning the gap. CDR1 is MDHEN and CDR2 is SYDVKM in the germline V gene. This CDR3 comprises 15 residues. The CDR3 protein is CASSFGGATNYGYTF. The DNA for the CDR3 is TGTGCCAGCAGTTTCGGGGGAGCTACCAACTATGGCTACACCTTC.

The rearrangement links TRBV2 to TRBJ1-2, with D tentatively TRBD1 (5 bases). The CDR3 totals 13 residues. Looked up from germline, CDR1 is SNHLY and CDR2 is FYNNEI. Trimming took 5 bases from V and 2 from J, leaving 9 bases between them. The CDR3 reads CASSSGANYGYTF. The CDR3 DNA sequence: TGTGCCAGCAGTAGCGGGGCCAACTATGGCTACACCTTC. Supplemented by reference TRBV2 and TRBJ1-2, the full variable domain reads EPEVTQTPSHQVTQMGQEVILRCVPISNHLYFYWYRQILGQKVEFLVSFYNNEISEKSEIFDDQFSVERPDGSNFTLKIRSTKLEDSAMYFCASSSGANYGYTFGSGTRLTVV.

V and J are TRBV28 and TRBJ2-2, with 7 bases lining up with TRBD1. After removal of 5 bases from V and 4 bases from J, the junction contained 7 bases not matched to a gene. This CDR3 is built from 15 residues. Looked up from germline, CDR1 is MDHEN and CDR2 is SYDVKM. CDR3 DNA: TGTGCCAGCAGTGCTTGGGACAGTTTCACCGGGGAGCTGTTTTTT. Protein product: CASSAWDSFTGELFF.

The V gene is TRBV9, the J gene TRBJ1-1; TRBD1 is a possible D gene (6 bases). CDR3 length: 14 residues. Trimming removed 3 bases from V and 2 bases from J, with 11 bases in between. Germline values: CDR1 SGDLS, CDR2 YYNGEE. The CDR3 sequence is CASSAQQGNTEAFF. CDR3 sequence (DNA): TGTGCCAGCAGCGCCCAACAGGGTAACACTGAAGCTTTCTTT.

This clone has more than one count but fewer than ten. Other nucleotide sequences in the sample specify the same CDR3. This chain links TRBV2 with TRBJ2-5, with D tentatively TRBD2 (6 bases). Germline values: CDR1 SNHLY, CDR2 FYNNEI. The ends were cut back, 2 bases at V and 4 bases at J, with 8 bases in the middle. CDR3 length: 13 residues. The DNA for the CDR3 is TGTGCCAGCAGTGAATTGGAGGGAGAGACCCAGTACTTC. Its protein product is CASSELEGETQYF.

This chain joins TRBV5-1 and TRBJ1-6, with D possibly being TRBD1 (6 bases). Germline assignment: CDR1 SGHRS and CDR2 YFSETQ. This CDR3 region has 15 residues. The germline V and J ends were trimmed by 0 bases and 5 bases, with 9 bases remaining between them. CDR3 sequence reads: CASSLGDIDNSPLHF. DNA of the CDR3: TGCGCCAGCAGCTTGGGGGACATAGATAATTCACCCCTCCACTTT.

This chain links TRBV27 with TRBJ1-5; D is uncertain. In germline, CDR1 is MNHEY, CDR2 SMNVEV (reference sequence). The CDR3 consists of 14 residues. Deletions cut 4 bases from V and 10 bases from J, with 17 bases between. The CDR3 loop reads CASSSDTLGSPQHF. Here the CDR3 DNA reads TGTGCCAGCAGTTCAGATACCCTCGGGAGTCCCCAGCATTTT.

This chain joins TRBV5-6 and TRBJ2-3; tentative D call: TRBD2 (6 bases). V was pared by 4 bases and J by 0 bases, with 12 bases between. Germline V lookup: CDR1 SGHDT, CDR2 YYEEEE. The CDR3 loop spans 15 amino acids. The CDR3 loop is CASSLAIPSTDTQYF. CDR3 nucleotide sequence: TGTGCCAGCAGCCTAGCGATTCCTAGCACAGATACGCAGTATTTT.

The CDR3 region has the DNA TGTGCCAGCAGCCAATGGCACGGGACAGAAGCTTTCTTT. It is translated as CASSQWHGTEAFF. The gene calls are TRBV16 and TRBJ1-1; D is possibly TRBD1 (6 bases). V dropped 1 base and J dropped 8 bases, with 11 bases sitting between them. The CDR3 is 13 residues long. Germline lookup yields CDR1 KGHSY and CDR2 FQNENV.

The rearrangement uses TRBV2 and TRBJ1-1; TRBD1 matches at 10 bases. Germline V lookup: CDR1 SNHLY, CDR2 FYNNEI. Trimming cost V 4 bases and J 6 bases; bases outside gene matches: 5. CDR3 length equals 14 residues. CDR3 sequence reads: CASSGGQGIAEAFF. CDR3 nucleotides: TGTGCCAGCAGTGGGGGACAGGGGATCGCTGAAGCTTTCTTT.

The gene calls are TRBV19 and TRBJ2-2; tentatively, D is TRBD1 (6 bases). Between the trimmed V and J ends, which lost 2 bases and 1 base, there was a span of 8 bases. The CDR3 has 15 amino acids. Germline assignment: CDR1 LNHDA and CDR2 SQIVND (reference sequence). CDR3 region: CASSINRVNTGELFF. CDR3 DNA sequence: TGTGCCAGTAGTATAAACAGGGTGAACACCGGGGAGCTGTTTTTT. Full variable domain (missing parts from reference TRBV19 and TRBJ2-2): DGGITQSPKYLFRKEGQNVTLSCEQNLNHDAMYWYRQDPGQGLRLIYYSQIVNDFQKGDIAEGYSVSREKKESFPLTVTSAQKNPTAFYLCASSINRVNTGELFFGEGSRLTVL.

A single count supports this clone. The chain employs TRBV5-6 and TRBJ1-2, with 9 bases lining up with TRBD1. The germline V gene has CDR1 SGHDT and CDR2 YYEEEE. The CDR3 totals 14 residues. The ends lost 3 bases at V and 2 bases at J; junction bases unmatched: 2. The CDR3 bases are TGTGCCAGCAGCTGGGGGACAGGGAACTATGGCTACACCTTC. Translating gives CASSWGTGNYGYTF. The whole variable domain, remainder taken from reference TRBV5-6 and TRBJ1-2, is DAGVTQSPTHLIKTRGQQVTLRCSPKSGHDTVSWYQQALGQGPQFIFQYYEEEERQRGNFPDRFSGHQFPNYSSELNVNALLLGDSALYLCASSWGTGNYGYTFGSGTRLTVV.

This chain connects TRBV11-2 to TRBJ2-7; tentative D call: TRBD1 (6 bases). With 5 bases removed from V and 4 bases from J, the gap between germline ends came to 9 bases. Looked up from germline, CDR1 is SGHAT and CDR2 is FQNNGV. The CDR3 is made up of 12 amino acids. This chain's CDR3 is CASSLTGYEQYF. The CDR3 nucleotides read TGTGCCAGCAGCCTCACAGGGTACGAGCAGTACTTC.

The chain uses TRBV19 and TRBJ1-1, with 7 bases that match TRBD1. The CDR3 spans 13 residues. The trim removed 5 bases at V and 11 bases at J, leaving 11 bases unmatched. Germline CDR1 reads LNHDA; CDR2 reads SQIVND (reference sequence). The DNA for the CDR3 is TGTGCCAGTAGTGCACGGACAGGTAACAGGGCTTTCTTT. This gives the protein CASSARTGNRAFF. Full variable domain (missing parts from reference TRBV19 and TRBJ1-1): DGGITQSPKYLFRKEGQNVTLSCEQNLNHDAMYWYRQDPGQGLRLIYYSQIVNDFQKGDIAEGYSVSREKKESFPLTVTSAQKNPTAFYLCASSARTGNRAFFGQGTRLTVV.

J is TRBJ2-5 and V is TRBV5-1, with TRBD2 matching over 11 bases. V lost 1 base, J lost 5 bases, and 16 bases stayed unmatched. Looked up from germline, CDR1 is SGHRS and CDR2 is YFSETQ. The CDR3 is 19 residues long. As DNA, the CDR3 is TGCGCCAGCAGCTTGAGCTCGACTAGCGGGGAGGCGGGTCGGGAGACCCAGTACTTC. It encodes CASSLSSTSGEAGRETQYF.

CDR3 sequence reads: CASKGVWAGGQPQHF. The CDR3 DNA sequence: TGTGCCAGCAAAGGAGTCTGGGCCGGAGGTCAGCCCCAGCATTTT. The chain carries TRBV28 and TRBJ1-5; D call uncertain. The V and J ends lost 7 bases and 6 bases respectively, with 19 bases between them. This CDR3 region has 15 residues. CDR1 is MDHEN, CDR2 SYDVKM, per germline. The full variable domain, in which reference TRBV28 and TRBJ1-5 provide the parts outside the CDR3, is DVKVTQSSRYLVKRTGEKVFLECVQDMDHENMFWYRQDPGLGLRLIYFSYDVKMKEKGDIPEGYSVSREKKERFSLILESASTNQTSMYLCASKGVWAGGQPQHFGDGTRLSIL.

The chain combines TRBV4-3 with TRBJ1-5; 9 positions match TRBD1. From germline, CDR1 is LGHNA and CDR2 YSLEER. This CDR3 has 15 amino acids. V trimming: 5 bases; J trimming: 1 base; junction bases outside the gene matches: 3. In DNA form, the CDR3 reads TGCGCCAGCAGCGAAGGGACAGGGAGCAATCAGCCCCAGCATTTT. It translates to CASSEGTGSNQPQHF.

This rearrangement joins TRBV5-1 to TRBJ2-3; D may be TRBD2 (7 bases). This CDR3 contains 15 residues. The V gene lost 2 bases and the J gene lost 4 bases, with 14 bases spanning the gap. Germline CDR1 is SGHRS and CDR2 is YFSETQ. This CDR3 is CASSLGGGNPDTQYF. The CDR3 DNA reads as TGCGCCAGCAGCTTAGGGGGGGGAAACCCAGATACGCAGTATTTT.

This clone has a handful of counts. The chain has TRBV6-6 and TRBJ1-3; no clear D gene. Per germline, CDR1 MNHNY and CDR2 SVGAGI (reference sequence). CDR3 length: 14 residues. Trimming stripped 5 bases from V and 1 base from J, with 9 bases between. CDR3 DNA: TGTGCCAGCAGTGAGCGGGTATCTGGAAACACCATATATTTT. It codes for CASSERVSGNTIYF.

The chain combines TRBV5-1 with TRBJ1-1; D may be TRBD1 (6 bases). There are 14 residues in the CDR3. CDR1 is SGHRS, CDR2 YFSETQ, per germline. V was clipped by 4 bases and J by 1 base, with 11 bases between them. CDR3 loop: CASSLDRPNTEAFF. CDR3 bases: TGCGCCAGCAGCCTAGACAGGCCGAACACTGAAGCTTTCTTT.

V and J are TRBV5-1 and TRBJ2-1; tentatively, D is TRBD1 (6 bases). This CDR3 spans 12 amino acids. With 4 bases removed from V and 10 bases from J, the gap between germline ends came to 12 bases. Germline loops: CDR1 SGHRS, CDR2 YFSETQ. CDR3 loop: CASSATGREQFF. The CDR3 DNA follows: TGCGCCAGCAGCGCAACAGGGCGGGAGCAGTTCTTC.

V is TRBV19 and J is TRBJ2-7; 9 positions match TRBD1. This CDR3 has 13 amino acids. With 6 bases clipped from V and 6 bases from J, the junction kept 6 bases outside the gene matches. Germline V lookup: CDR1 LNHDA, CDR2 SQIVND (reference sequence). For the CDR3, the DNA is TGTGCCAGTAGGAGGACAGGGGTGGGCGAGCAGTACTTC. Amino acids: CASRRTGVGEQYF.